This T cell receptor (beta chain) was identified during a study of CD8 T cells in ankylosing spondylitis. Concerning this clonotype itself: Its antigen is not identified.

Looked up from germline, CDR1 is SGHTA and CDR2 is FQGNSA. Trimming cost V 2 bases and J 9 bases, with 17 bases left between them. The CDR3 runs to 15 residues. Study-level points and caveats: Reportedly, disease-linked clones are significantly enriched in ankylosing spondylitis patients' matched synovial fluid. Before this, some motif variants had been reported in reactive arthritis synovial fluid and blood. It appeared that ankylosing spondylitis blood was characterized by a TCR beta motif of seven or eight highly homologous variants. Disease-linked clones were found to be CD8+ and relatively rare in peripheral blood.

Quantitative 5'-RACE with molecular barcodes generated TCR beta libraries. TCRdb re-called the 5' RACE reads with MiXCR, one entry per CDR3 protein. The repertoire consists of about 800,000 distinct CDR3 sequences, with about an eighth occurring once and the leading ten covering approximately 0.46%. The chain joins TRBV7-2 to TRBJ2-1; D perhaps matches TRBD2 (6 bases). This receptor was identified in a male donor with ankylosing spondylitis. The sample was blood, either unsorted or a sorted T cell fraction (not recorded which). CDR3 residues: CASSLRRESSGEQFF. CDR3 sequence (DNA): TGTGCCAGCAGCTTACGACGGGAGTCCTCCGGTGAGCAGTTCTTC.